The 9 T cell receptor beta chains given below trace back to one sample, sequenced in a study of OX40 agonist ivuxolimab in advanced cancers. TCRdb's copy holds only in-frame clones and misses some; the assay was immunoSEQ multiplex PCR. The sample includes approximately 88 clones. This specimen was taken in a trial of the OX40 agonist ivuxolimab. Receptors originate from an adult with an advanced solid tumor such as melanoma, head and neck, liver or kidney cancer.

This chain links TRBV5-1 with TRBJ2-2, with D perhaps TRBD2 (5 bases). Germline assignment: CDR1 SGHRS and CDR2 YFSETQ. This CDR3 is 14 amino acids long. V lost 4 bases, J lost 5 bases, and 12 bases lay in between. The CDR3 DNA is TGCGCCAGCAGCGGACTCCTAGGAACCGGGGAGCTGTTTTTT. Protein: CASSGLLGTGELFF.

This clone was counted once. The rearrangement links TRBV6-8 to TRBJ1-4, with a weak D call TRBD1 (6 bases). The CDR3 runs 15 residues. The V gene's germline CDR1 is MNHGY and CDR2 SAAAGT. V was clipped by 6 bases and J by 7 bases, with 18 bases between them. The CDR3 bases are TGTGCCAGCAGCGTCACGAGGGAAGGGGGTGAAAAACTGTTTTTT. It translates to CASSVTREGGEKLFF.

V is TRBV1 and J is TRBJ2-7. TRBV1 is assigned pseudogene status. The CDR3 is made up of 17 amino acids. The CDR3 is CASSQDYETRVLYEQYF. DNA for the CDR3: TGCGCCAGCAGCCAAGACTACGAGACAAGGGTTCTCTACGAGCAGTACTTC.

In this sample, this clone turned up once. The genes are TRBV29-1 and TRBJ2-5; no clear D gene. The germline V and J ends were trimmed by 5 bases and 5 bases, with 12 bases remaining between them. The CDR3 extends over 12 amino acids. From germline, CDR1 is SQVTM and CDR2 ANQGSEA. CDR3 loop: CSVTHSRETQYF. The CDR3 DNA reads TGCAGCGTTACTCACAGTAGGGAGACCCAGTACTTC.

This chain joins TRBV6-4 and TRBJ1-1, with D perhaps matching TRBD1 (6 bases). Germline V gene lookup returns CDR1 MRHNA and CDR2 SNTAGT. V was clipped by 5 bases and J by 7 bases, with 8 bases between them. This CDR3 has 11 residues. CDR3 DNA sequence: TGTGCCAGCAGTCACAGGGTTGAAGCTTTCTTT. Translated, it gives CASSHRVEAFF.

The rearrangement links TRBV6-8 to TRBJ2-1, with D perhaps matching TRBD1 or TRBD2 (5 bases each). Germline V gives CDR1 MNHGY, CDR2 SAAAGT. CDR3 size: 13 residues. Trimming shortened V by 11 bases and J by 9 bases, and 20 bases separated the two germline ends. In DNA, the CDR3 is TGTGCCGGTTCTACGGGACCATGGGGTGAGCAGTTCTTC. Amino acid sequence: CAGSTGPWGEQFF.

The rearrangement links TRBV11-3 to TRBJ2-2; D perhaps matches TRBD1 (6 bases). The CDR3 runs to 14 residues. Trimming removed 5 bases at V and 5 bases at J, with 12 bases between. The germline CDR1 and CDR2 sequences are SGHNT and YENEEA. CDR3 sequence (DNA): TGTGCCAGCAGCGGGGACATACATACCGGGGAGCTGTTTTTT. It specifies CASSGDIHTGELFF.

CDR3: CASSQETGAFYNEQFF. In nucleotides, the CDR3 is TGCGCCAGCAGCCAAGAGACGGGGGCTTTCTACAATGAGCAGTTCTTC. The chain recombines TRBV23-1 with TRBJ2-1; D possibly matches TRBD1 or TRBD2 (6 bases each). TRBV23-1 is noted as an ORF with a role that remains uncertain. This CDR3 is 16 amino acids long. Trimming removed 6 bases from V and 3 bases from J, with 18 bases in between.

The chain carries TRBV11-3 and TRBJ2-1; 12 bases agree with TRBD2. V was pared by 5 bases and J by 5 bases, with 16 bases of the junction left unmatched. CDR3 size: 19 residues. Germline CDR1 reads SGHNT; CDR2 reads YENEEA. CDR3 residues: CASSRPGLAGPGGHNEQFF. CDR3 coding DNA: TGTGCCAGCAGCCGGCCGGGACTAGCGGGCCCGGGGGGCCACAATGAGCAGTTCTTC. The whole variable domain, remainder taken from reference TRBV11-3 and TRBJ2-1, is EAGVVQSPRYKIIEKKQPVAFWCNPISGHNTLYWYLQNLGQGPELLIRYENEEAVDDSQLPKDRFSAERLKGVDSTLKIQPAELGDSAVYLCASSRPGLAGPGGHNEQFFGPGTRLTVL.